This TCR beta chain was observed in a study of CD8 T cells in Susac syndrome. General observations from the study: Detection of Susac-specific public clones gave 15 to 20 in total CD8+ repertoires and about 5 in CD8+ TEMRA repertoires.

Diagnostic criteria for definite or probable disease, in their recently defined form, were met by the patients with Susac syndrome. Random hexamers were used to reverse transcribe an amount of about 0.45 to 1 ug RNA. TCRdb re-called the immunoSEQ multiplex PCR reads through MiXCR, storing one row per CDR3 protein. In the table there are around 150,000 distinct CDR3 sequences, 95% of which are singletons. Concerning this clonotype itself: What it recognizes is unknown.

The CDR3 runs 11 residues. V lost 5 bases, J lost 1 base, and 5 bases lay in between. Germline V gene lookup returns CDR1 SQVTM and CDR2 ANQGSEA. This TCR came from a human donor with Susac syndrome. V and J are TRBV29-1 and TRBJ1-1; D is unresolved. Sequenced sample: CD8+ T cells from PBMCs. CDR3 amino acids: CSVPANTEAFF. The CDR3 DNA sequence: TGCAGCGTTCCAGCGAACACTGAAGCTTTCTTT. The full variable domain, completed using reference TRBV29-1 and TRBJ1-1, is SAVISQKPSRDICQRGTSLTIQCQVDSQVTMMFWYRQQPGQSLTLIATANQGSEATYESGFVIDKFPISRPNLTFSTLTVSNMSPEDSSIYLCSVPANTEAFFGQGTRLTVV.